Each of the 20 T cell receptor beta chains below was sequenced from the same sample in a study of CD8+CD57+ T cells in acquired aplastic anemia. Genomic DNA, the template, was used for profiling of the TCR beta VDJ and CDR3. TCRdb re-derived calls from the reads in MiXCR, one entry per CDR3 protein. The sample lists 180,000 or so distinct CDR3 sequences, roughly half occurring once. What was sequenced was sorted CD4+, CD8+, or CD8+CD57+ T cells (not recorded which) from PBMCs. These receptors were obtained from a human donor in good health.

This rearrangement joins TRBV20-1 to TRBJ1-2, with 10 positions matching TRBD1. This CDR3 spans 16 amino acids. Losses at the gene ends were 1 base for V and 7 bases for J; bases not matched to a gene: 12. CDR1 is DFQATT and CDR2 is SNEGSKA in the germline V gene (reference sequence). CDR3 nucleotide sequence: TGCAGTGCTAGAGCAAACTCTGACAGGGGGCTTGGTGGCTACACCTTC. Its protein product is CSARANSDRGLGGYTF.

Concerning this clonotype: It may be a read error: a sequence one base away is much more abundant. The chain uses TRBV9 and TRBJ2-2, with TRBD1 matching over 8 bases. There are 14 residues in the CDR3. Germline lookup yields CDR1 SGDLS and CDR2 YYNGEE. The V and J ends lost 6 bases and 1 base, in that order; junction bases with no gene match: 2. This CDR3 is CASTGTGNTGELFF. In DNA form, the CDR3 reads TGTGCCAGCACTGGGACAGGGAACACCGGGGAGCTGTTTTTT.

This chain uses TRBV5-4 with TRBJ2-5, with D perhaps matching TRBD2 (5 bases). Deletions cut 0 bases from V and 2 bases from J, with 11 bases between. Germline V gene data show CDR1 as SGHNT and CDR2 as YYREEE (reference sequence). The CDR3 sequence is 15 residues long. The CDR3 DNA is TGTGCCAGCAGCTTGGGTTTAGGAGGACAAGAGACCCAGTACTTC. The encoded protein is CASSLGLGGQETQYF.

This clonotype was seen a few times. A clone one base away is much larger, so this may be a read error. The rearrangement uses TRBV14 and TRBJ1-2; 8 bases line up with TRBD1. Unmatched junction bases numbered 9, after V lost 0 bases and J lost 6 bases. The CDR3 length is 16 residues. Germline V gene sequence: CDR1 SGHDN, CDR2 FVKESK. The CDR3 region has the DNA TGTGCCAGCAGCCAAGAGGGACAGGTAGTTCGTCATGGCTACACCTTC. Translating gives CASSQEGQVVRHGYTF.

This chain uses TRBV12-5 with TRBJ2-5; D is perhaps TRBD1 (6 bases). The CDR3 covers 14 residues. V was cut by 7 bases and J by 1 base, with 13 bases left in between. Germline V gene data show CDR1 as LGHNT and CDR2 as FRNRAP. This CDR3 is CASDDQQGQETQYF. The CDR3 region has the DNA TGTGCTAGTGACGATCAACAGGGCCAAGAGACCCAGTACTTC.

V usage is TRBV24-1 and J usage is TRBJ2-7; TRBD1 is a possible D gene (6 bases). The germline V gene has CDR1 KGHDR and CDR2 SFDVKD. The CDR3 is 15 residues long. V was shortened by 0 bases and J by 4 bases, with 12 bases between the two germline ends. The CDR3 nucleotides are TGTGCCACCAGTGATTTGCAAGGGGGAAAGTACGAGCAGTACTTC. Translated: CATSDLQGGKYEQYF.

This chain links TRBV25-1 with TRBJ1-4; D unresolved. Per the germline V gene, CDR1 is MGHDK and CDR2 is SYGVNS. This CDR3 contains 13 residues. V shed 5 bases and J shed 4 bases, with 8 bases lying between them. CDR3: CASSFRLNEKLFF. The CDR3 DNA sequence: TGTGCCAGCAGTTTTCGCCTTAATGAAAAACTGTTTTTT.

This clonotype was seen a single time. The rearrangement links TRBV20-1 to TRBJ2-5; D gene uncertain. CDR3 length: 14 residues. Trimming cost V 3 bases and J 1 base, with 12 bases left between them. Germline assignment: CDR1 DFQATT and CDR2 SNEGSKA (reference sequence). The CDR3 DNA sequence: TGCAGTGCTAGTCTCGAGACACCCCAAGAGACCCAGTACTTC. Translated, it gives CSASLETPQETQYF.

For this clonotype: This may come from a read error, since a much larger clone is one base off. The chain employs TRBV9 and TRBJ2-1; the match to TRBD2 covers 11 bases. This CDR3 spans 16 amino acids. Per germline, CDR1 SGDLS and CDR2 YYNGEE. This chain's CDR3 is CASSKGVAGGHNEQLF. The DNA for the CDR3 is TGTGCCAGCAGCAAAGGGGTAGCGGGAGGGCACAATGAGCAGCTCTTC.

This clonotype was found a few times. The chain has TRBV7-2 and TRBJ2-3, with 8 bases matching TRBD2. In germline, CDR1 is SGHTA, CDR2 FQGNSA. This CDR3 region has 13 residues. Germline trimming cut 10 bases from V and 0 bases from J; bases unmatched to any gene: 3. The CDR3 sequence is CATGGRSTDTQYF. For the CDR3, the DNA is TGTGCCACGGGGGGGCGAAGCACAGATACGCAGTATTTT.

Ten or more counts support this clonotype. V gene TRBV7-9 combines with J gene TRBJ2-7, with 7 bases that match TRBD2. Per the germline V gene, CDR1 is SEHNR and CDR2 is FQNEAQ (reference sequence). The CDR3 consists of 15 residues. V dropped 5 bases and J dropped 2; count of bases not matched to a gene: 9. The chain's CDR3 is CASSPQKAGTYEQYF. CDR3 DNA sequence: TGTGCCAGCAGCCCCCAAAAAGCGGGGACCTACGAGCAGTACTTC.

The CDR3 sequence: CASSPTGAANYGYTF. Here the CDR3 DNA reads TGTGCCAGCTCACCGACGGGGGCCGCTAACTATGGCTACACCTTC. The gene calls are TRBV18 and TRBJ1-2; TRBD1 is a possible D gene (6 bases). Trimming shortened V by 3 bases and J by 0 bases, and 11 bases separated the two germline ends. In germline, CDR1 is KGHSH, CDR2 LQKENI. The CDR3 is 15 amino acids.

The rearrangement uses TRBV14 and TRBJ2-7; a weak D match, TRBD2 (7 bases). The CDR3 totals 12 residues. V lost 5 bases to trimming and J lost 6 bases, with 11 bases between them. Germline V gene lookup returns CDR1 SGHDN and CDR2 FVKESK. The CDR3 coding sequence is TGTGCCAGCAGCAGGGGGAGGGTCGAGCAGTACTTC. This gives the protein CASSRGRVEQYF. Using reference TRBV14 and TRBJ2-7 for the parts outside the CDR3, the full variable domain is EAGVTQFPSHSVIEKGQTVTLRCDPISGHDNLYWYRRVMGKEIKFLLHFVKESKQDESGMPNNRFLAERTGGTYSTLKVQPAELEDSGVYFCASSRGRVEQYFGPGTRLTVT.

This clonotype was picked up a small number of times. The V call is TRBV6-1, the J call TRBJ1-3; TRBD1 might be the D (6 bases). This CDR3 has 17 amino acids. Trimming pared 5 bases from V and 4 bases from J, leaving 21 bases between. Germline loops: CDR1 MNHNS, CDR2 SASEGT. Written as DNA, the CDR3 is TGTGCCAGCAGTCCCCACGCGGGACAATCTTCAGGAAACACCATATATTTT. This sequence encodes CASSPHAGQSSGNTIYF.

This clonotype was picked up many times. Here the CDR3 reads CASSYQGLDTDTQYF. The CDR3 DNA is TGTGCCAGCAGCTATCAGGGACTCGACACAGATACGCAGTATTTT. The chain carries TRBV11-3 and TRBJ2-3; D might be TRBD2 (6 bases). The germline V gene encodes CDR1 SGHNT and CDR2 YENEEA. V lost 4 bases and J lost 2, with 13 bases in between. The CDR3 covers 15 residues.

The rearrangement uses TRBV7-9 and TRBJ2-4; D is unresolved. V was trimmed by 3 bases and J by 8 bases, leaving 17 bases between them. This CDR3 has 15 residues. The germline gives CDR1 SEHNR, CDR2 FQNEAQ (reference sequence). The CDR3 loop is CASSLGRLGGDIQYF. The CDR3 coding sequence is TGTGCCAGCAGCTTGGGTCGTCTAGGTGGAGACATTCAGTACTTC.

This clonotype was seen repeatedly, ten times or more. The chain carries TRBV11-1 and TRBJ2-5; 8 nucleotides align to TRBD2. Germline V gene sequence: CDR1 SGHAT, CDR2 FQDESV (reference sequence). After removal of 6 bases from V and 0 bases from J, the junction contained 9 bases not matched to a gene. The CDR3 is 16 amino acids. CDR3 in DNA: TGTGCCAGCAGATTACACAGGACTAGCTACCAAGAGACCCAGTACTTC. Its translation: CASRLHRTSYQETQYF.

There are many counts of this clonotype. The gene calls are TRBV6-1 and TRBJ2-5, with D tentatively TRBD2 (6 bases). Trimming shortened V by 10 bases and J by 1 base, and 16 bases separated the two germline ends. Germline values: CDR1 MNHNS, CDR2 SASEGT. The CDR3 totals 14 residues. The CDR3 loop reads CATSRGLRQETQYF. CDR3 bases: TGTGCCACCAGCCGGGGACTGCGCCAAGAGACCCAGTACTTC.

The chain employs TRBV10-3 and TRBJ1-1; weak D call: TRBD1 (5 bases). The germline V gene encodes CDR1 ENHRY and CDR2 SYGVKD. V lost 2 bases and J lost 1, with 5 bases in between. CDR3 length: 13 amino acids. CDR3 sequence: CAISETGNTEAFF. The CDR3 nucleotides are TGTGCCATCAGTGAGACAGGGAACACTGAAGCTTTCTTT.

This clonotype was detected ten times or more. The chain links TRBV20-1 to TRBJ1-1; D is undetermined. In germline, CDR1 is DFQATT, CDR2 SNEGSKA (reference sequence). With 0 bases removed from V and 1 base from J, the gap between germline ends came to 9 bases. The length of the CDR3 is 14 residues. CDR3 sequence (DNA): TGCAGTGCTAGAGAGGCTTTAAGGAACACTGAAGCTTTCTTT. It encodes CSAREALRNTEAFF.